Each of the 27 T cell receptor beta chains below was sequenced from the same sample in a study of CD8 T cells in Susac syndrome. The RNA input was 0.5 to 1 ug, and it was reverse transcribed with random hexamers. TCRdb re-derived calls from the immunoSEQ multiplex PCR reads in MiXCR, one entry per CDR3 protein. The sample has about 180,000 distinct CDR3 sequences, 94% seen once. The sequencing sample was made of CD4+ T cells from PBMCs. The source is a human donor with Susac syndrome.

This sequence joins TRBV2 and TRBJ1-1; D unclear. The CDR3 is 12 amino acids. The ends were cut back, 6 bases at V and 2 bases at J, with 7 bases in the middle. CDR1 is SNHLY and CDR2 is FYNNEI in the germline V gene. The CDR3 DNA reads TGTGCCAGCAGGACGGCCAACACTGAAGCTTTCTTT. Translation: CASRTANTEAFF.

This rearrangement joins TRBV29-1 to TRBJ2-3, with 9 bases matching TRBD2. CDR1 is SQVTM and CDR2 is ANQGSEA in the germline V gene. With V trimmed by 1 base and J by 2 bases, 10 bases remained unmatched. This CDR3 comprises 17 residues. CDR3 sequence reads: CSVEGDPAGGPTDTQYF. CDR3 DNA: TGCAGCGTTGAAGGTGACCCAGCGGGGGGTCCCACAGATACGCAGTATTTT.

This sequence joins TRBV4-2 and TRBJ2-6; D possibly uses TRBD1 or TRBD2 (5 bases each). The CDR3 is made up of 18 amino acids. V was trimmed by 0 bases and J by 4 bases, leaving 16 bases between them. Germline lookup yields CDR1 LGHNA and CDR2 YNFKEQ. The CDR3 bases are TGTGCCAGCAGCCAAGATCCGAGGGGCGCAGCCGGGGCCAACGTCCTGACTTTC. Its translation: CASSQDPRGAAGANVLTF.

The rearrangement uses TRBV12-3 or TRBV12-4 and TRBJ1-2, with 7 positions matching TRBD1. The CDR3 has 15 amino acids. The junction had 8 bases not matched to a gene; V was cut back by 3 bases and J by 4 bases. CDR3 residues: CASSLVDRAGYGYTF. The CDR3 region has the DNA TGTGCCAGCAGTTTGGTTGACAGGGCGGGCTATGGCTACACCTTC.

The chain links TRBV25-1 to TRBJ2-7; 8 positions agree with TRBD1. The CDR3 has 15 residues. In germline, CDR1 is MGHDK, CDR2 SYGVNS. The V and J ends lost 1 base and 4 bases, in that order; junction bases with no gene match: 6. The CDR3 protein is CASSESGQGKYEQYF. The CDR3 bases are TGTGCCAGCAGTGAATCCGGACAGGGAAAATACGAGCAGTACTTC.

The chain links TRBV28 to TRBJ1-2, with 7 bases that match TRBD1. The CDR3 is 17 amino acids. Germline trimming cut 5 bases from V and 4 bases from J; bases unmatched to any gene: 16. Looked up from germline, CDR1 is MDHEN and CDR2 is SYDVKM. The CDR3 protein is CASSPPGTVTSSYGYTF. The CDR3 nucleotides read TGTGCCAGCAGTCCCCCCGGGACAGTAACGTCATCCTATGGCTACACCTTC.

In its sample, this clonotype was seen once. The J gene is TRBJ1-2, the V gene TRBV4-1, with 10 bases lining up with TRBD1. Trimming at V came to 3 bases and at J to 8 bases, leaving 9 bases not matched to a gene. CDR3 size: 15 residues. Germline CDR1 and CDR2: MGHRA and YSYEKL. Written as DNA, the CDR3 is TGCGCCAGCAGCCAGAGGGACAGGGGACAGGGGGGCTACACCTTC. Translated, it gives CASSQRDRGQGGYTF.

J is TRBJ1-4 and V is TRBV12-3 or TRBV12-4; D gene uncertain. Trimming took off 5 bases at V and 5 bases at J, with 12 bases between the two ends. The CDR3 runs to 14 residues. CDR3 coding DNA: TGTGCCAGCAGTCCCCGGACTTCCAATGAAAAACTGTTTTTT. Protein product: CASSPRTSNEKLFF.

V gene TRBV29-1 combines with J gene TRBJ1-1; a weak D match, TRBD1 (5 bases). V dropped 8 bases and J dropped 5 bases, with 15 bases sitting between them. CDR1 and CDR2 (germline): SQVTM, ANQGSEA. CDR3 length: 12 residues. The CDR3 protein is CSPNPRGTEAFF. In DNA form, the CDR3 reads TGCAGCCCAAACCCACGGGGGACTGAAGCTTTCTTT.

The chain couples TRBV6-1 to TRBJ2-4; 7 nucleotides align to TRBD1. CDR1 MNHNS and CDR2 SASEGT come from the germline V gene. V lost 3 bases to trimming and J lost 9 bases; unmatched junction nucleotides: 11. The CDR3 is 15 amino acids. Written as DNA, the CDR3 is TGTGCCAGCAGTGACTCGGGACGGTGGGACAGCATTCAGTACTTC. This translates into CASSDSGRWDSIQYF.

This clonotype was seen more than once but under ten times. The rearrangement uses TRBV4-2 and TRBJ2-5; D tentatively reads TRBD1 or TRBD2 (5 bases each). Germline values: CDR1 LGHNA, CDR2 YNFKEQ. V gave up 6 bases and J gave up 2 bases, with 13 bases separating them. The length of the CDR3 is 14 residues. The DNA of the CDR3 is TGTGCCAGCAGTAGAGGGCAGGGACAAGAGACCCAGTACTTC. This sequence encodes CASSRGQGQETQYF.

J is TRBJ2-3 and V is TRBV20-1, with D possibly TRBD1 on 5 matching bases. The CDR3 covers 15 residues. Trimming removed 3 bases from V and 0 bases from J, with 13 bases in between. Germline V lookup: CDR1 DFQATT, CDR2 SNEGSKA (reference sequence). The CDR3 DNA reads as TGCAGTGCTAGGGAACAGGTCGCTAGCACAGATACGCAGTATTTT. Its translation: CSAREQVASTDTQYF.

The chain has TRBV29-1 and TRBJ1-4; tentatively, D is TRBD1 (6 bases). Germline V gives CDR1 SQVTM, CDR2 ANQGSEA. Trimming shortened V by 4 bases and J by 0 bases, and 21 bases separated the two germline ends. This CDR3 is built from 18 residues. CDR3 protein: CSVGYGQSTPSTNEKLFF. Written as DNA, the CDR3 is TGCAGCGTTGGTTACGGACAGAGCACACCCTCAACTAATGAAAAACTGTTTTTT.

The chain carries TRBV25-1 and TRBJ2-5; maybe TRBD2 (5 bases). The CDR3 runs 15 residues. The germline V gene has CDR1 MGHDK and CDR2 SYGVNS. The ends were cut back, 3 bases at V and 3 bases at J, with 14 bases in the middle. The CDR3 is CASSDGLAPKETQYF. The CDR3 nucleotides read TGTGCCAGCAGTGATGGGCTAGCCCCGAAAGAGACCCAGTACTTC.

CDR3 sequence reads: CASKQGRHEKLFF. In DNA, the CDR3 is TGTGCCAGTAAACAGGGGCGGCATGAAAAACTGTTTTTT. The chain links TRBV28 to TRBJ1-4; TRBD1 agrees at 7 bases. The CDR3 loop spans 13 amino acids. Germline V gives CDR1 MDHEN, CDR2 SYDVKM. The ends lost 9 bases at V and 6 bases at J; junction bases unmatched: 7.

This sequence joins TRBV29-1 and TRBJ2-7, with D perhaps TRBD1 or TRBD2 (6 bases each). The V gene lost 4 bases and the J gene lost 5 bases, with 18 bases spanning the gap. This CDR3 is built from 14 residues. The germline gives CDR1 SQVTM, CDR2 ANQGSEA. This chain's CDR3 is CSVVGRGPGDEQYF. Here the CDR3 DNA reads TGCAGCGTTGTTGGCCGGGGGCCAGGGGACGAGCAGTACTTC.

This rearrangement joins TRBV6-5 to TRBJ1-2; D is unclear. The V end was cut by 6 bases, the J end by 4 bases, with 6 bases between. There are 11 residues in the CDR3. CDR1 MNHEY and CDR2 SVGAGI come from the germline V gene. DNA of the CDR3: TGTGCCAGCAGCCTCCTCTATGGCTACACCTTC. It translates to CASSLLYGYTF.

V usage is TRBV29-1 and J usage is TRBJ1-2; D gene ambiguous. V was clipped by 4 bases and J by 10 bases, with 10 bases between them. Germline V gives CDR1 SQVTM, CDR2 ANQGSEA. The CDR3 contains 10 residues. In nucleotides, the CDR3 is TGCAGCGTTGTAGCAGGAGACTACACCTTC. It encodes CSVVAGDYTF.

This sequence joins TRBV12-3 or TRBV12-4 and TRBJ1-4; D is ambiguous. V was clipped by 3 bases and J by 8 bases, with 4 bases between them. The CDR3 consists of 11 residues. The CDR3 here is CASSFLEKLFF. CDR3 DNA: TGTGCCAGCAGTTTCTTAGAAAAACTGTTTTTT.

The CDR3 region has the DNA TGTGCCAGCAGTTTGACAGGGCCGGAGACCCAGTACTTC. Residues: CASSLTGPETQYF. The chain is built from TRBV12-3 or TRBV12-4 and TRBJ2-5; 7 nucleotides agree with TRBD1. Trimming removed 3 bases from V and 5 bases from J; junction bases left unmatched: 3. The CDR3 has 13 residues.

This clonotype showed up just once. The chain carries TRBV14 and TRBJ1-2, with no clear D. This CDR3 has 13 amino acids. Trimming pared 0 bases from V and 4 bases from J, leaving 6 bases between. The V gene's germline CDR1 is SGHDN and CDR2 FVKESK. As DNA, the CDR3 is TGTGCCAGCAGCCAAGATCAAGGCTATGGCTACACCTTC. It yields the protein CASSQDQGYGYTF.

The chain uses TRBV15 and TRBJ2-1; D not certain. V gave up 5 bases and J gave up 0 bases, with 14 bases separating them. Germline CDR1 LNHNV, CDR2 YYDKDF (reference sequence). The CDR3 spans 16 residues. CDR3 region: CATSQLRGSSYNEQFF. DNA for the CDR3: TGTGCCACCAGCCAATTAAGAGGTAGCTCCTACAATGAGCAGTTCTTC.

The chain is built from TRBV5-1 and TRBJ2-7, with 7 bases aligning to TRBD1. Trimming cost V 3 bases and J 2 bases; bases outside gene matches: 2. CDR1 and CDR2 from the germline V gene are SGHRS and YFSETQ. This CDR3 has 13 amino acids. CDR3 sequence (DNA): TGCGCCAGCAGCTGGGACAGAGCCTACGAGCAGTACTTC. Amino acid sequence: CASSWDRAYEQYF.

This clonotype was detected a few times. The J gene is TRBJ2-7, the V gene TRBV2, with D perhaps assigned TRBD1 or TRBD2 (5 bases each). The CDR3 is made up of 14 amino acids. V gave up 3 bases and J gave up 0 bases, with 9 bases separating them. CDR1 is SNHLY, CDR2 FYNNEI, per germline. CDR3 protein: CASSEWGSSYEQYF. Written as DNA, the CDR3 is TGTGCCAGCAGTGAGTGGGGGAGCTCCTACGAGCAGTACTTC.

The chain joins TRBV6-6 to TRBJ1-3; D not resolved. Germline V gene data show CDR1 as MNHNY and CDR2 as SVGAGI (reference sequence). V lost 11 bases and J lost 3, with 14 bases in between. The CDR3 consists of 13 residues. CDR3 sequence (DNA): TGTGCCTACTATACCCACGGTGGAAACACCATATATTTT. This codes for CAYYTHGGNTIYF.

The chain combines TRBV7-6 with TRBJ1-4; 7 bases are a match to TRBD1. There are 14 residues in the CDR3. Germline CDR1 and CDR2: SGHVS and FNYEAQ. J gave up 8 bases and V 5 bases, and 8 bases lay outside the gene matches. The CDR3 DNA follows: TGTGCCAGCAGCGTAAATACAGGGGACGAAAAACTGTTTTTT. Translation: CASSVNTGDEKLFF.

This chain joins TRBV9 and TRBJ2-7, with D possibly TRBD1 on 6 matching bases. The CDR3 consists of 14 residues. Trimming removed 0 bases at V and 2 bases at J, with 9 bases between. Germline CDR1 reads SGDLS; CDR2 reads YYNGEE. The CDR3 loop is CASSVGGTPYEQYF. In DNA, the CDR3 is TGTGCCAGCAGCGTAGGGGGGACACCCTACGAGCAGTACTTC.